Each of the 21 T cell receptor beta chains below was sequenced from the same sample in a study of cytomegalovirus exposure and HLA in healthy donors (dated by TCRdb to 2017 to 2019). The method was the immunoSEQ multiplex PCR assay. A mixture of 60 forward primers for TCR Vbeta segments and 13 reverse primers for TCR Jbeta segments was used in the multiplex PCR. Here the immuneACCESS table is served through TCRdb, limited to in-frame sequences with V and J called. Missing clones are a known gap in these copies; in checked studies unresolved V genes cover under half, and the rest lacks a known reason. The sample table records over 40,000 clones; over 55% of these occur just once. About 12% of the sample rests with the top ten. The specimen sequenced was PBMCs. The origin of the receptors is a man aged 60-69 years in good health and CMV-seropositive.

The chain couples TRBV6-6 to TRBJ2-5, with D perhaps matching TRBD2 (5 bases). The CDR3 loop spans 13 amino acids. V gave up 6 bases and J gave up 5 bases, with 13 bases separating them. Per the germline V gene, CDR1 is MNHNY and CDR2 is SVGAGI (reference sequence). The CDR3 loop is CASSHPSIETQYF. The CDR3 region has the DNA TGTGCCAGCAGCCACCCTAGCATTGAGACCCAGTACTTC.

This clone was counted once. The chain combines TRBV18 with TRBJ2-7, with 12 positions matching TRBD1. The CDR3 is 14 amino acids. With V trimmed by 10 bases and J by 5 bases, 9 bases remained unmatched. Germline CDR1 reads KGHSH; CDR2 reads LQKENI. The CDR3 loop is CATRGDRGPNEQYF. As DNA, the CDR3 is TGTGCCACCCGCGGGGACAGGGGGCCCAACGAGCAGTACTTC. Together with reference TRBV18 and TRBJ2-7, the CDR3 gives the full variable domain: NAGVMQNPRHLVRRRGQEARLRCSPMKGHSHVYWYRQLPEEGLKFMVYLQKENIIDESGMPKERFSAEFPKEGPSILRIQQVVRGDSAAYFCATRGDRGPNEQYFGPGTRLTVT.

The rearrangement links TRBV30 to TRBJ1-4, with a possible D match to TRBD1 (6 bases). The length of the CDR3 is 15 residues. The V gene's germline CDR1 is GTSNPN and CDR2 SVGIG (reference sequence). V was pared by 2 bases and J by 8 bases, with 18 bases between. CDR3 in amino acids: CAWSKGDIRREKLFF. The CDR3 coding sequence is TGTGCCTGGAGTAAAGGGGACATCAGAAGGGAAAAACTGTTTTTT.

The chain carries TRBV4-2 and TRBJ2-3, with 13 bases fitting TRBD2. The CDR3 length is 15 residues. V lost 0 bases and J lost 11; bases outside the gene matches: 5. Germline V gene data show CDR1 as LGHNA and CDR2 as YNFKEQ. In nucleotides, the CDR3 is TGTGCCAGCAGCCAAGATATGGGACTAGCGGGACTGCAGTATTTT. Translating gives CASSQDMGLAGLQYF.

V gene TRBV4-3 combines with J gene TRBJ2-3; TRBD2 aligns across 7 bases. The V and J ends lost 4 bases and 8 bases, in that order; junction bases with no gene match: 9. The germline V gene has CDR1 LGHNA and CDR2 YSLEER. This CDR3 has 14 residues. The CDR3 DNA follows: TGCGCCAGCAGCCCCAACACCGCTAGCGGTACGCAGTATTTT. Its translation is CASSPNTASGTQYF.

The chain couples TRBV20-1 to TRBJ2-7; 7 bases are shared with TRBD1. Germline-derived CDR1 and CDR2 are DFQATT and SNEGSKA (reference sequence). The CDR3 sequence is 11 residues long. CDR3 loop: CSTGVSYEQYF. The CDR3 DNA follows: TGCAGCACAGGGGTTTCCTACGAGCAGTACTTC.

The CDR3 spells CSVLKLAGVTYEQYF. DNA of the CDR3: TGCAGCGTTCTCAAACTAGCGGGAGTCACCTACGAGCAGTACTTC. The V gene is TRBV29-1, the J gene TRBJ2-7; 11 positions match TRBD2. The germline V gene has CDR1 SQVTM and CDR2 ANQGSEA. This CDR3 spans 15 amino acids. With V trimmed by 5 bases and J by 2 bases, 8 bases remained unmatched.

V is TRBV5-1 and J is TRBJ2-3; 7 bases are a match to TRBD2. The CDR3 has 16 residues. Germline values: CDR1 SGHRS, CDR2 YFSETQ. V dropped 4 bases and J dropped 2; count of bases not matched to a gene: 10. CDR3 sequence: CASSPVGGSNTDTQYF. The CDR3 nucleotides read TGCGCCAGCAGCCCGGTGGGCGGGAGTAACACAGATACGCAGTATTTT.

This clone appeared a few times. The genes are TRBV29-1 and TRBJ2-1; D is ambiguous. The CDR3 has 16 amino acids. The V end was cut by 2 bases, the J end by 5 bases, with 19 bases between. Looked up from germline, CDR1 is SQVTM and CDR2 is ANQGSEA. In nucleotides, the CDR3 is TGCAGCGTTGAACTCTATGACCTAGAGGTCGACAATGAGCAGTTCTTC. Protein product: CSVELYDLEVDNEQFF.

This clone has only one observation. At one end the junction does not follow the germline gene, possibly because of a read error. Different DNA sequences within this sample yield the same CDR3. The gene calls are TRBV4-1 and TRBJ1-2; tentatively, D is TRBD1 (6 bases). CDR1 is MGHRA and CDR2 is YSYEKL in the germline V gene. This CDR3 comprises 15 residues. The CDR3 is CASSQEEGTNYGYTF. CDR3 nucleotides: TGCGCCAGCAGCCAAGAAGAGGGGACAAACTACGGCTACACCTTC.

The genes are TRBV21-1 and TRBJ2-3; the table's D call, TRBD1, has no DNA check behind it. TRBV21-1 is annotated as a pseudogene. The CDR3 spans 14 residues. The CDR3 loop is CAIPKGTLTDTQYF. The DNA of the CDR3 is TGTGCCATCCCTAAGGGGACACTCACAGATACGCAGTATTTT.

The chain has TRBV28 and TRBJ2-5; a possible D gene is TRBD1 (5 bases). The CDR3 has 14 amino acids. CDR1 and CDR2 from the germline V gene are MDHEN and SYDVKM. Trimming removed 4 bases from V and 5 bases from J, with 14 bases in between. The chain's CDR3 is CASSSPRQGETQYF. For the CDR3, the DNA is TGTGCCAGCAGTTCCCCCCGGCAGGGCGAGACCCAGTACTTC.

CDR3: CASSTGGGSTDTQYF. CDR3 DNA: TGTGCCAGCAGCACCGGCGGGGGAAGCACAGATACGCAGTATTTT. This chain uses TRBV16 with TRBJ2-3; 7 nucleotides agree with TRBD2. The CDR3 has 15 residues. V lost 5 bases and J lost 0; bases outside the gene matches: 5. Per the germline V gene, CDR1 is KGHSY and CDR2 is FQNENV. The full variable domain, rest sourced from reference TRBV16 and TRBJ2-3, is GEEVAQTPKHLVRGEGQKAKLYCAPIKGHSYVFWYQQVLKNEFKFLISFQNENVFDETGMPKERFSAKCLPNSPCSLEIQATKLEDSAVYFCASSTGGGSTDTQYFGPGTRLTVL.

This chain uses TRBV6-1 with TRBJ2-1; 10 bases are a match to TRBD2. J lost 3 bases, V lost 8 bases, and 7 bases had no gene match. This CDR3 contains 15 residues. In germline, CDR1 is MNHNS, CDR2 SASEGT. CDR3 protein: CASSVLAGDYNEQFF. The CDR3 DNA follows: TGTGCCAGCTCAGTTCTAGCGGGAGACTACAATGAGCAGTTCTTC.

The chain recombines TRBV29-1 with TRBJ1-3; D not resolved. The CDR3 totals 13 residues. Germline CDR1 and CDR2: SQVTM and ANQGSEA. Trimming took off 3 bases at V and 2 bases at J, with 8 bases between the two ends. CDR3: CSVEVDAGNTIYF. The CDR3 DNA follows: TGCAGCGTTGAGGTAGATGCTGGAAACACCATATATTTT. Complete variable domain (other parts from reference TRBV29-1 and TRBJ1-3): SAVISQKPSRDICQRGTSLTIQCQVDSQVTMMFWYRQQPGQSLTLIATANQGSEATYESGFVIDKFPISRPNLTFSTLTVSNMSPEDSSIYLCSVEVDAGNTIYFGEGSWLTVV.

A few counts support this clone. The rearrangement links TRBV6-6 to TRBJ2-5, with D tentatively TRBD2 (5 bases). The V gene lost 6 bases and the J gene lost 11 bases, with 19 bases spanning the gap. Germline CDR1 is MNHNY and CDR2 is SVGAGI (reference sequence). The CDR3 length is 13 residues. CDR3 coding DNA: TGTGCCAGCAGGAGCGGCACGGTTGGAGAGCAGTACTTC. It yields the protein CASRSGTVGEQYF.

The V gene is TRBV30, the J gene TRBJ2-5; maybe TRBD2 (6 bases). The CDR3 totals 15 residues. Germline V CDR1 and CDR2: GTSNPN, SVGIG (reference sequence). Deletions cut 2 bases from V and 5 bases from J, with 18 bases between. The CDR3 reads CAWSWGEPNRETQYF. The CDR3 DNA reads as TGTGCCTGGAGTTGGGGGGAACCCAATCGGGAGACCCAGTACTTC.

This clone came up a few times. The gene calls are TRBV5-1 and TRBJ2-1, with 11 bases identical to TRBD2. The V gene's germline CDR1 is SGHRS and CDR2 YFSETQ. This CDR3 comprises 15 residues. V shed 5 bases, J shed 5 bases, and the junction held 6 bases outside the gene matches. Here the CDR3 reads CASRPGLAANNEQFF. The CDR3 coding sequence is TGCGCCAGCAGGCCGGGACTAGCGGCTAACAATGAGCAGTTCTTC.

The chain has TRBV4-1 and TRBJ2-7; 10 nucleotides agree with TRBD1. Germline V CDR1 and CDR2: MGHRA, YSYEKL. The CDR3 loop spans 18 amino acids. The V gene end was trimmed by 0 bases and the J gene end by 1 base; junction bases not matched to a gene: 9. The CDR3: CASSQDTPGQGGSYEQYF. In DNA, the CDR3 is TGCGCCAGCAGCCAAGATACCCCCGGACAGGGGGGGTCCTACGAGCAGTACTTC.

Only one count was recorded for this clone. The V gene is TRBV5-4, the J gene TRBJ2-2, with D tentatively TRBD1 (5 bases). CDR1 is SGHNT and CDR2 is YYREEE in the germline V gene (reference sequence). This CDR3 contains 16 residues. V lost 4 bases and J lost 1, with 14 bases in between. In DNA, the CDR3 is TGTGCCAGCAGCCCTCCAGGGCGGTGGAACACCGGGGAGCTGTTTTTT. Amino acids: CASSPPGRWNTGELFF.

V and J are TRBV28 and TRBJ2-5; 7 bases match TRBD2. The assigned J gene may be wrong: the sequence end matches TRBJ2-7 better. Germline values: CDR1 MDHEN, CDR2 SYDVKM. This CDR3 region has 12 residues. The CDR3 spells CASGRARHEQYF. CDR3 in DNA: TGTGCCAGCGGGAGGGCCAGACACGAGCAGTACTTC.